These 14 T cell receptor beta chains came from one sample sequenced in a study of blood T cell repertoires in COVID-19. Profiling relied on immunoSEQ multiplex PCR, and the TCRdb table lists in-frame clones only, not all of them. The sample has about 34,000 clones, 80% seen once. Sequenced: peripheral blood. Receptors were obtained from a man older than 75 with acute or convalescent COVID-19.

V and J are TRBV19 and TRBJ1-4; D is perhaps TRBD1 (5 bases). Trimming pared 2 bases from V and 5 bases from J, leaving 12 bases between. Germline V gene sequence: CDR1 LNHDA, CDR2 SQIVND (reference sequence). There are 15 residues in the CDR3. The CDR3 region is CASSIRGRVNEKLFF. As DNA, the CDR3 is TGTGCCAGTAGTATAAGGGGTCGTGTCAATGAAAAACTGTTTTTT.

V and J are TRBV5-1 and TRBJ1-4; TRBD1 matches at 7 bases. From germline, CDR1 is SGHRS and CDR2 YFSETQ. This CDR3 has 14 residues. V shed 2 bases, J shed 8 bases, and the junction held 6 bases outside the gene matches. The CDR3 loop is CASSLQGTEEKLFF. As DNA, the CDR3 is TGCGCCAGCAGCTTACAGGGGACGGAAGAAAAACTGTTTTTT. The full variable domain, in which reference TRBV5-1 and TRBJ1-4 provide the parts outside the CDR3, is KAGVTQTPRYLIKTRGQQVTLSCSPISGHRSVSWYQQTPGQGLQFLFEYFSETQRNKGNFPGRFSGRQFSNSRSEMNVSTLELGDSALYLCASSLQGTEEKLFFGSGTQLSVL.

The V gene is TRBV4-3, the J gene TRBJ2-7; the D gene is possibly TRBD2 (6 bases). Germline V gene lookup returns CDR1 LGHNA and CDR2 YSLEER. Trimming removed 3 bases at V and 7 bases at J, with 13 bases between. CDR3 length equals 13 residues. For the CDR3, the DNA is TGCGCCAGCAGCCACAGCCGGGACTCTGAGCAGTACTTC. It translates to CASSHSRDSEQYF.

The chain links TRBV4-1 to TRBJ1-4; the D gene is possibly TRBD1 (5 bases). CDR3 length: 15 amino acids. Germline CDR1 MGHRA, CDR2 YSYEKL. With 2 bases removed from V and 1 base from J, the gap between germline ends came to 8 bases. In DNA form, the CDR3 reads TGCGCCAGCAGCCAACCCCAGGGAACTAATGAAAAACTGTTTTTT. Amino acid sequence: CASSQPQGTNEKLFF.

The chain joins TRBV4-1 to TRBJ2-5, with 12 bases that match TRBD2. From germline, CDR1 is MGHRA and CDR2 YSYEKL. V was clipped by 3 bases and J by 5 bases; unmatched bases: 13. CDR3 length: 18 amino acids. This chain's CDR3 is CASSHPGLAGTYGETQYF. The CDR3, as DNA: TGCGCCAGCAGCCATCCCGGACTAGCGGGGACGTACGGGGAGACCCAGTACTTC.

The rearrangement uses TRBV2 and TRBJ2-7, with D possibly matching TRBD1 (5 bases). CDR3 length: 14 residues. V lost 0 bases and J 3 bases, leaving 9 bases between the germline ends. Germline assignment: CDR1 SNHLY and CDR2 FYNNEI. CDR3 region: CASSEARQGYEQYF. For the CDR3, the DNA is TGTGCCAGCAGTGAAGCGCGGCAGGGCTACGAGCAGTACTTC.

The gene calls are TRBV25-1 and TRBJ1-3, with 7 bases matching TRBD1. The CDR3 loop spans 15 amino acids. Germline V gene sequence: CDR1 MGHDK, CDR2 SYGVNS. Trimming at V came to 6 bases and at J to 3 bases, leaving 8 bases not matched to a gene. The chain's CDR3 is CASRSQGVSGNTIYF. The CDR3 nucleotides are TGTGCCAGCAGAAGCCAGGGGGTGAGTGGAAACACCATATATTTT. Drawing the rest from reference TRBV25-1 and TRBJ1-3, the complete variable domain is EADIYQTPRYLVIGTGKKITLECSQTMGHDKMYWYQQDPGMELHLIHYSYGVNSTEKGDLSSESTVSRIRTEHFPLTLESARPSHTSQYLCASRSQGVSGNTIYFGEGSWLTVV.

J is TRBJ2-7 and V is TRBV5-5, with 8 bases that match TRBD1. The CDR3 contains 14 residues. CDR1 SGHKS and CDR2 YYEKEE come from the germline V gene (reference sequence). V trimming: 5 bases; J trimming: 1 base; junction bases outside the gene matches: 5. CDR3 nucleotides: TGTGCCAGCAGTCCAGGACAGGGATCCTACGAGCAGTACTTC. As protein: CASSPGQGSYEQYF.

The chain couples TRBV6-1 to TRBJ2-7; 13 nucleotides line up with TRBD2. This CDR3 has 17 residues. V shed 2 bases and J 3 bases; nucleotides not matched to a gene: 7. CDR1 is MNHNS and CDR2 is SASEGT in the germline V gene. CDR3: CASSESRTSGSRYEQYF. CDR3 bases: TGTGCCAGCAGTGAATCCCGGACTAGCGGGAGTCGCTACGAGCAGTACTTC.

CDR3 sequence: CASSQEYGGPTDTQYF. CDR3 sequence (DNA): TGCGCCAGCAGCCAAGAGTACGGAGGGCCAACAGATACGCAGTATTTT. The gene calls are TRBV4-3 and TRBJ2-3; D perhaps matches TRBD2 (6 bases). This CDR3 spans 16 amino acids. The germline V gene encodes CDR1 LGHNA and CDR2 YSLEER. V lost 0 bases, J lost 3 bases, and 13 bases lay in between.

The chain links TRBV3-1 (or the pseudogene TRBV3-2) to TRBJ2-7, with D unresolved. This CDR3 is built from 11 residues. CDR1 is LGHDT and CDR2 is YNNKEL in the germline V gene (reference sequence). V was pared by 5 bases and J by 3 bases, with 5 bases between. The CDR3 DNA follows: TGTGCCAGCAGCGCCTACTACGAGCAGTACTTC. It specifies CASSAYYEQYF.

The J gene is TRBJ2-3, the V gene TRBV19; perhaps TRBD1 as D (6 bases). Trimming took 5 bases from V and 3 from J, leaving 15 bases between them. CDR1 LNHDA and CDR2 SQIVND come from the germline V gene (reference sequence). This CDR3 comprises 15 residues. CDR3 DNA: TGTGCCAGTAGTGAATACAGGGTAGAGACAGATACGCAGTATTTT. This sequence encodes CASSEYRVETDTQYF.

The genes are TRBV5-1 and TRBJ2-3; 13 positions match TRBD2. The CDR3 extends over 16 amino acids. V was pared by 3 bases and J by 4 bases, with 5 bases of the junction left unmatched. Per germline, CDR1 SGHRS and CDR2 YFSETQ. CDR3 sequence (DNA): TGCGCCAGCAGCTACACTAGCGGGGGGGCCCCAGATACGCAGTATTTT. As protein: CASSYTSGGAPDTQYF.

Here the CDR3 DNA reads TGCGCCAGCAGACCCGGACAGGGAGAAATAAATACGCAGTATTTT. This sequence encodes CASRPGQGEINTQYF. The chain combines TRBV4-1 with TRBJ2-3; 8 positions agree with TRBD1. This CDR3 is built from 15 residues. V gave up 6 bases and J gave up 7 bases; unmatched junction bases: 12. CDR1 MGHRA and CDR2 YSYEKL come from the germline V gene.